The present T cell receptor beta chain was sequenced within a study of shared clonotypes between healthy human individuals. Turning to the study itself: The plates for each donor numbered three CD4 naive, three CD4 memory, two CD8 naive and one CD8 memory.

Investigators divided CD4+ cells into CD45RA+ naive and CD45RA-negative memory subsets. Trimming removed 8 bases at V and 2 bases at J, with 16 bases between. The CDR3 covers 14 residues. From germline, CDR1 is SGHAT and CDR2 FQDESV (reference sequence). TCRdb's table, derived via immunoSEQ multiplex PCR, lists solely in-frame clones and lacks some. The sample lists around 1.1 million clones; 75% to 85% were seen once. Sequencing input: memory CD4+ T cells from PBMCs. The subset was: CD45RA-negative fraction. This TCR derives from a man aged 18 to 35 in good health. Some clones in this sample may be carry-over from other donors' samples. This chain links TRBV11-1 with TRBJ2-7; perhaps TRBD1 as D (6 bases). The CDR3 DNA is TGTGCCAGCTCTTTTATCGGGACAACCTACGAGCAGTACTTC. Translating gives CASSFIGTTYEQYF.